This T cell receptor beta chain was recovered during a study of blood T cells in healthy people across ages. The study's findings and limits: Unsorted PBMCs blocked a conclusive comparison of naive and antigen-experienced cells.

For this clonotype: No antigen is known for it.

A J-beta primer mix and a sample-barcoded 5' primer were used in a second PCR of roughly 6 to 12 cycles. One entry per CDR3 protein results from TCRdb running MiXCR on the 5' RACE reads. The sample includes more than 1.4 million distinct CDR3 sequences, around two fifths seen only once; the top ten take around 8%. V was clipped by 6 bases and J by 3 bases, with 15 bases between them. CDR1 MNHNS and CDR2 SASEGT come from the germline V gene. The CDR3 has 16 residues. The chain carries TRBV6-1 and TRBJ2-6; D uncertain. This receptor was identified in a woman younger than 35 in good health. The specimen sequenced was blood. CDR3 sequence: CASRTPTRIGANVLTF. CDR3 in DNA: TGTGCCAGCAGGACCCCCACTCGGATTGGGGCCAACGTCCTGACTTTC.